Below, one TCR beta chain is given with its context. Its antigen remains unidentified. These data belong to a study of CD8+ T cells in alopecia areata. General study findings and limits: As there was one nonresponder, how baseline CD8+ expansion relates to response remains uncertain.

Treatment defined: oral pan-JAK inhibitor, 5-10 mg twice daily. Sampling of alopecia areata patients yielded lesional scalp punch biopsies as well as peripheral blood. V dropped 0 bases and J dropped 7 bases, with 13 bases sitting between them. This CDR3 is built from 14 residues. The germline V gene has CDR1 SGHRS and CDR2 YFSETQ. It was cDNA, reverse transcribed from extracted RNA, that served as the sequencing template. Sequencing was performed with immunoSEQ multiplex PCR; in TCRdb, only in-frame clones are kept and a portion is missing. This table holds fewer than 250,000 clones, roughly three fifths found once.

This specimen was CD4+ T cells sorted from blood, taken at week 4, from a patient treated with tofacitinib. This chain uses TRBV5-1 with TRBJ1-2, with D unclear. The source is a human donor with alopecia areata. The DNA for the CDR3 is TGCGCCAGCAGCTTGGAAGTAGGGCCGTCTGGCTACACCTTC. It encodes CASSLEVGPSGYTF.